Below, 32 T cell receptor beta chains from the same sample are listed, as sequenced in a study of cytomegalovirus exposure and HLA in healthy donors. It was with 60 Vbeta and 13 Jbeta primers that the PCR ran. Only in-frame clones appear in the TCRdb table, and some are missing; sequencing was by immunoSEQ multiplex PCR. The sample consists of fewer than 200,000 clones, around three quarters of them appearing once. Sequenced sample: PBMCs. The receptors originated from a man aged 35 to 55 in good health and CMV-seronegative.

This clone has only one observation. This chain uses TRBV28 with TRBJ1-5; TRBD1 aligns across 11 bases. CDR1 and CDR2 from the germline V gene are MDHEN and SYDVKM. The CDR3 spans 16 residues. The ends lost 4 bases at V and 6 bases at J; junction bases unmatched: 8. The DNA for the CDR3 is TGTGCCAGCAGTTCTCCGGGACAGGGGGTAACTCAGCCCCAGCATTTT. It codes for CASSSPGQGVTQPQHF.

The chain employs TRBV28 and TRBJ2-1, with TRBD2 as a possible D gene (5 bases). The CDR3 sequence is 11 residues long. Trimming took off 2 bases at V and 10 bases at J, with 6 bases between the two ends. Per the germline V gene, CDR1 is MDHEN and CDR2 is SYDVKM. The CDR3 DNA reads as TGTGCCAGCAGTTTAACGGGGGAGCAGTTCTTC. Amino acids: CASSLTGEQFF.

The rearrangement joins TRBV23-1 to TRBJ1-2; D remains ambiguous. TRBV23-1 is identified as an open reading frame with a role that is uncertain. This CDR3 contains 19 residues. Trimming took 6 bases from V and 1 from J, leaving 27 bases between them. The CDR3: CASSRDRKVWQAINYGYTF. Written as DNA, the CDR3 is TGCGCCAGCAGCCGCGATAGAAAGGTCTGGCAGGCGATTAACTATGGCTACACCTTC.

The chain carries TRBV27 and TRBJ2-2; D remains unclear. CDR1 is MNHEY and CDR2 is SMNVEV in the germline V gene (reference sequence). The CDR3 is 17 amino acids. Trimming removed 2 bases from V and 6 bases from J, with 19 bases in between. The CDR3 nucleotides read TGTGCCAGCAGTTTAAATCCTGAGCGTTTTGTCGCCGGGGAGCTGTTTTTT. Translated, it gives CASSLNPERFVAGELFF.

The V call is TRBV5-1, the J call TRBJ2-3, with TRBD1 matching 7 bases. CDR3 length equals 16 residues. The V gene end was trimmed by 4 bases and the J gene end by 5 bases; junction bases not matched to a gene: 13. CDR1 is SGHRS, CDR2 YFSETQ, per germline. Written as DNA, the CDR3 is TGCGCCAGCAGCAACCCGGGACAGCCTCGAGGAGATACGCAGTATTTT. This translates into CASSNPGQPRGDTQYF.

The chain combines TRBV6-1 with TRBJ2-1, with 8 bases identical to TRBD1. This CDR3 has 14 residues. V lost 7 bases and J lost 8; bases outside the gene matches: 10. Germline CDR1 reads MNHNS; CDR2 reads SASEGT. CDR3 sequence: CASNQLDREYEQFF. CDR3 bases: TGTGCCAGCAACCAATTGGACAGGGAGTATGAGCAGTTCTTC.

This chain connects TRBV28 to TRBJ2-4, with D perhaps matching TRBD1 (6 bases). The ends were cut back, 6 bases at V and 0 bases at J, with 15 bases in the middle. The CDR3 is 16 amino acids. Germline CDR1 MDHEN, CDR2 SYDVKM. The CDR3 bases are TGTGCCAGCAGCGGAGGACAGCCCCTAGCCAAAAACATTCAGTACTTC. It specifies CASSGGQPLAKNIQYF.

The chain couples TRBV2 to TRBJ2-1; 14 bases align to TRBD2. The CDR3 runs 18 residues. CDR1 and CDR2 (germline): SNHLY, FYNNEI. After removal of 5 bases from V and 0 bases from J, the junction contained 6 bases not matched to a gene. CDR3 sequence (DNA): TGTGCCAGCAGTTACATAGGGACTAGCGGGAGCTCCTACAATGAGCAGTTCTTC. Translation: CASSYIGTSGSSYNEQFF.

Points on this clone: The germline gene is not matched at one end of the junction; a read error may be the cause. V usage is TRBV29-1 and J usage is TRBJ2-4, with 8 bases identical to TRBD2. This CDR3 spans 14 amino acids. Germline V CDR1 and CDR2: SQVTM, ANQGSEA. The chain's CDR3 is CSVDSDGGGNSQYF. The DNA of the CDR3 is TGCAGCGTCGATTCGGACGGCGGGGGGAACAGTCAGTACTTC.

The chain links TRBV5-5 to TRBJ2-7; D call uncertain. The CDR3 runs to 15 residues. CDR1 is SGHKS and CDR2 is YYEKEE in the germline V gene (reference sequence). Trimming stripped 7 bases from V and 3 bases from J, with 20 bases between. The DNA for the CDR3 is TGTGCCAGCGCTTCCAGTCCGGGTGAGATCTACGAGCAGTACTTC. Translated, it gives CASASSPGEIYEQYF. Full variable domain (rest looked up from reference TRBV5-5 and TRBJ2-7): DAGVTQSPTHLIKTRGQQVTLRCSPISGHKSVSWYQQVLGQGPQFIFQYYEKEERGRGNFPDRFSARQFPNYSSELNVNALLLGDSALYLCASASSPGEIYEQYFGPGTRLTVT.

V usage is TRBV27 and J usage is TRBJ2-7, with 8 bases matching TRBD2. Looked up from germline, CDR1 is MNHEY and CDR2 is SMNVEV (reference sequence). This CDR3 has 16 residues. Trimming removed 4 bases from V and 5 bases from J; junction bases left unmatched: 13. The CDR3 nucleotides are TGTGCCAGCAGTTACTCAGCGGGAGAGGTCCCCAACGAGCAGTACTTC. Translation: CASSYSAGEVPNEQYF.

Here the CDR3 DNA reads TGCGCCAGCAGCCAAGAGATCCGCGGCTACAATGAGCAGTTCTTC. Translating gives CASSQEIRGYNEQFF. This sequence joins TRBV4-3 and TRBJ2-1; D call uncertain. Trimming took off 0 bases at V and 3 bases at J, with 9 bases between the two ends. This CDR3 has 15 residues. Germline V gives CDR1 LGHNA, CDR2 YSLEER.

The genes are TRBV27 and TRBJ2-6, with D maybe TRBD2 (5 bases). This CDR3 has 13 amino acids. V was pared by 8 bases and J by 4 bases, with 9 bases between. Germline CDR1 reads MNHEY; CDR2 reads SMNVEV (reference sequence). CDR3 residues: CASGETGANVLTF. The CDR3 bases are TGTGCCAGCGGGGAGACAGGGGCCAACGTCCTGACTTTC.

The chain has TRBV19 and TRBJ2-1; 8 bases align to TRBD2. Germline-derived CDR1 and CDR2 are LNHDA and SQIVND (reference sequence). Losses at the gene ends were 1 base for V and 2 bases for J; bases not matched to a gene: 1. The CDR3 is made up of 15 amino acids. CDR3: CASSIGRGAYNEQFF. CDR3 in DNA: TGTGCCAGTAGTATAGGGCGGGGGGCCTACAATGAGCAGTTCTTC.

This clone was counted between two and nine times. This chain uses TRBV29-1 with TRBJ1-1; D remains unclear. This CDR3 is built from 12 residues. V lost 3 bases, J lost 1 base, and 6 bases lay in between. The germline V gene encodes CDR1 SQVTM and CDR2 ANQGSEA. The CDR3 bases are TGCAGCGTTGACCGGTCGAACACTGAAGCTTTCTTT. Protein: CSVDRSNTEAFF. The variable domain in full, with the rest retrieved from reference TRBV29-1 and TRBJ1-1, is SAVISQKPSRDICQRGTSLTIQCQVDSQVTMMFWYRQQPGQSLTLIATANQGSEATYESGFVIDKFPISRPNLTFSTLTVSNMSPEDSSIYLCSVDRSNTEAFFGQGTRLTVV.

The chain employs TRBV19 and TRBJ1-2; 7 bases fit TRBD1. From germline, CDR1 is LNHDA and CDR2 SQIVND (reference sequence). The J segment lost 2 bases and the V segment lost 10 bases, leaving 19 bases of the junction unmatched. The CDR3 sequence is 17 residues long. The chain's CDR3 is CATARGDRGPLNYGYTF. The CDR3 DNA reads as TGTGCCACCGCCAGGGGGGACCGGGGGCCCTTGAACTATGGCTACACCTTC.

CDR3 residues: CASSLAPRDNQETQYF. DNA for the CDR3: TGCGCCAGCAGCTTGGCCCCTAGGGACAACCAAGAGACCCAGTACTTC. This chain links TRBV5-1 with TRBJ2-5; TRBD1 is a possible D gene (6 bases). Germline CDR1 and CDR2: SGHRS and YFSETQ. The CDR3 spans 16 residues. V shed 0 bases and J shed 0 bases, with 12 bases lying between them. Combining the CDR3 with reference TRBV5-1 and TRBJ2-5 gives the whole variable domain KAGVTQTPRYLIKTRGQQVTLSCSPISGHRSVSWYQQTPGQGLQFLFEYFSETQRNKGNFPGRFSGRQFSNSRSEMNVSTLELGDSALYLCASSLAPRDNQETQYFGPGTRLLVL.

The gene calls are TRBV5-6 and TRBJ2-3; 8 bases map to TRBD1. Germline lookup yields CDR1 SGHDT and CDR2 YYEEEE. CDR3 length equals 17 residues. Germline trimming cut 2 bases from V and 5 bases from J; bases unmatched to any gene: 13. The CDR3 DNA reads as TGTGCCAGCAGCTTCACCAGGGGGCGGGACGAACAAGATACGCAGTATTTT. It specifies CASSFTRGRDEQDTQYF.

The chain carries TRBV7-2 and TRBJ2-2, with 7 bases lining up with TRBD1. Unmatched junction bases numbered 6, after V lost 2 bases and J lost 6 bases. Germline V lookup: CDR1 SGHTA, CDR2 FQGNSA. The CDR3 runs 15 residues. The CDR3 spells CASSLTPGQPGELFF. CDR3 coding DNA: TGTGCCAGCAGCTTAACCCCGGGACAGCCCGGGGAGCTGTTTTTT.

The chain recombines TRBV30 with TRBJ2-3, with 8 bases that match TRBD2. Germline CDR1 and CDR2: GTSNPN and SVGIG (reference sequence). V dropped 3 bases and J dropped 0; count of bases not matched to a gene: 2. There are 14 residues in the CDR3. The CDR3 coding sequence is TGTGCCTGGAGGCTAGCGGGTAGCACAGATACGCAGTATTTT. Amino acids: CAWRLAGSTDTQYF.

This sequence joins TRBV28 and TRBJ1-4; D possibly corresponds to TRBD1 (6 bases). V lost 6 bases and J lost 14, with 16 bases in between. CDR3 length: 12 amino acids. Looked up from germline, CDR1 is MDHEN and CDR2 is SYDVKM. DNA of the CDR3: TGTGCCAGCAGCCCCAGGGGCCGGTTGCTGTTTTTT. Protein: CASSPRGRLLFF.

The CDR3 region has the DNA TGCGCCAGCAGAACCGCAACGACTAGAGACGAGCAGTACTTC. Protein product: CASRTATTRDEQYF. V is TRBV23-1 and J is TRBJ2-7; perhaps TRBD2 as D (6 bases). TRBV23-1 falls under the ORF class, with uncertain function. The CDR3 spans 14 residues. The ends were cut back, 6 bases at V and 5 bases at J, with 17 bases in the middle.

The J gene is TRBJ2-1, the V gene TRBV28; D perhaps matches TRBD2 (5 bases). V lost 3 bases, J lost 3 bases, and 9 bases lay in between. Germline V CDR1 and CDR2: MDHEN, SYDVKM. This CDR3 contains 14 residues. CDR3 in amino acids: CASSFQGGYNEQFF. The CDR3, as DNA: TGTGCCAGCAGTTTTCAAGGAGGCTACAATGAGCAGTTCTTC. Full variable domain (remainder filled in from reference TRBV28 and TRBJ2-1): DVKVTQSSRYLVKRTGEKVFLECVQDMDHENMFWYRQDPGLGLRLIYFSYDVKMKEKGDIPEGYSVSREKKERFSLILESASTNQTSMYLCASSFQGGYNEQFFGPGTRLTVL.

V gene TRBV29-1 combines with J gene TRBJ2-3; 7 bases align to TRBD2. This CDR3 spans 13 amino acids. Per germline, CDR1 SQVTM and CDR2 ANQGSEA. V trimming: 3 bases; J trimming: 1 base; junction bases outside the gene matches: 1. Here the CDR3 reads CSVEGGGTDTQYF. DNA for the CDR3: TGCAGCGTTGAGGGGGGGGGCACAGATACGCAGTATTTT.

The chain carries TRBV4-1 and TRBJ2-7; 7 bases agree with TRBD2. The CDR3 runs to 16 residues. The ends lost 3 bases at V and 3 bases at J; junction bases unmatched: 11. Germline V gene data show CDR1 as MGHRA and CDR2 as YSYEKL. CDR3 coding DNA: TGCGCCAGCAGCCAGCCTCAGCGGGGCGACCTCTACGAGCAGTACTTC. This translates into CASSQPQRGDLYEQYF.

This sequence joins TRBV6-4 and TRBJ2-1; a weak D match, TRBD2 (5 bases). The V gene lost 3 bases and the J gene lost 5 bases, with 8 bases spanning the gap. The germline gives CDR1 MRHNA, CDR2 SNTAGT. The CDR3 extends over 13 amino acids. CDR3: CASSEERNNEQFF. The CDR3 bases are TGTGCCAGCAGTGAGGAGCGGAACAATGAGCAGTTCTTC.

V gene TRBV30 combines with J gene TRBJ1-6, with 8 bases matching TRBD1. CDR1 GTSNPN and CDR2 SVGIG come from the germline V gene (reference sequence). This CDR3 region has 14 residues. J was trimmed by 8 bases and V by 0 bases; bases with no gene match: 3. This CDR3 reads CAWSVPGGDSPLHF. In nucleotides, the CDR3 is TGTGCCTGGAGTGTCCCAGGGGGCGATTCACCCCTCCACTTT. Variable domain in full (rest from reference TRBV30 and TRBJ1-6): SQTIHQWPATLVQPVGSPLSLECTVEGTSNPNLYWYRQAAGRGLQLLFYSVGIGQISSEVPQNLSASRPQDRQFILSSKKLLLSDSGFYLCAWSVPGGDSPLHFGNGTRLTVT.

This clone was observed a handful of times. V and J are TRBV9 and TRBJ2-3; tentative D call: TRBD2 (5 bases). The CDR3 extends over 15 amino acids. The V gene lost 0 bases and the J gene lost 0 bases, with 8 bases spanning the gap. Germline V gene sequence: CDR1 SGDLS, CDR2 YYNGEE. CDR3 DNA sequence: TGTGCCAGCAGCGTAGTAGCGAAGAGCACAGATACGCAGTATTTT. It codes for CASSVVAKSTDTQYF. The whole variable domain, filled in from reference TRBV9 and TRBJ2-3, reads DSGVTQTPKHLITATGQRVTLRCSPRSGDLSVYWYQQSLDQGLQFLIQYYNGEERAKGNILERFSAQQFPDLHSELNLSSLELGDSALYFCASSVVAKSTDTQYFGPGTRLTVL.

This clone came up once. The genes are TRBV2 and TRBJ1-3, with a tentative D call TRBD1 (6 bases). The V end lost 3 bases, the J end lost 0 bases, and 15 bases lay between the germline ends. Germline V gene sequence: CDR1 SNHLY, CDR2 FYNNEI. This CDR3 has 17 amino acids. The CDR3 spells CASSDLTGSLSGNTIYF. In nucleotides, the CDR3 is TGTGCCAGCAGTGACCTGACAGGTTCCCTCTCTGGAAACACCATATATTTT.

The chain couples TRBV28 to TRBJ1-5, with D possibly TRBD1 on 6 matching bases. CDR1 is MDHEN, CDR2 SYDVKM, per germline. V was shortened by 0 bases and J by 1 base, with 7 bases between the two germline ends. The CDR3 is 15 residues long. CDR3 residues: CASSLWGASNQPQHF. CDR3 bases: TGTGCCAGCAGTTTATGGGGGGCGAGCAATCAGCCCCAGCATTTT.

This sequence joins TRBV5-8 and TRBJ2-5; D is possibly TRBD2 (5 bases). The last part of the DNA fits TRBJ2-7 better; the J call may be wrong. This CDR3 has 15 amino acids. Germline loops: CDR1 SGHTS, CDR2 YDEGEE. The DNA of the CDR3 is TGTGCCAGCAGCTTGGCCGGGGTTTCCTCCTACGAGCAGTACTTC. Translating it yields CASSLAGVSSYEQYF.

The chain is built from TRBV7-2 and TRBJ2-7; tentatively, D is TRBD2 (6 bases). CDR1 and CDR2 (germline): SGHTA, FQGNSA. The CDR3 is 16 amino acids. V was trimmed by 1 base and J by 3 bases, leaving 16 bases between them. Here the CDR3 DNA reads TGTGCCAGCAGCTTAGAGGACTACCCTATGCTCTACGAGCAGTACTTC. It yields the protein CASSLEDYPMLYEQYF.